Below, one T cell receptor beta chain is given with its context. V gave up 2 bases and J gave up 4 bases; unmatched junction bases: 6. The CDR3 totals 15 residues. CDR1 and CDR2 (germline): KGHDR, SFDVKD. The data derive from a study of control samples from healthy donors and cancer patients. The assay was immunoSEQ multiplex PCR, and TCRdb's table has in-frame clones only and misses some. The sample records about 94,000 clones, around nine tenths being singletons. The clonotype originates from a woman younger than 30 in good health. Sequenced: blood. This chain connects TRBV24-1 to TRBJ1-2; the match to TRBD1 covers 7 bases. This chain's CDR3 is CATSDSQGQSYGYTF. In DNA, the CDR3 is TGTGCCACCAGTGATTCACAGGGACAGAGCTATGGCTACACCTTC.